This TCR beta chain was captured in a study of blood T cell repertoires in COVID-19. CDR3 length: 16 amino acids. Germline V gene lookup returns CDR1 SGHNT and CDR2 YYREEE (reference sequence). J gave up 3 bases and V 4 bases, and 10 bases lay outside the gene matches. The repertoire was sequenced with immunoSEQ multiplex PCR; TCRdb's copy has only in-frame clones and lacks some. Here the sample spans about 370,000 clones, around 90% being singletons. The rearrangement joins TRBV5-4 to TRBJ2-1, with 7 bases fitting TRBD2. Sample: peripheral blood. The clonotype was recovered from a woman under 40 with COVID-19, enrolled during active disease. CDR3 residues: CASSRASGLLYNEQFF. The DNA of the CDR3 is TGTGCCAGCAGCCGTGCTAGCGGACTTCTCTACAATGAGCAGTTCTTC. The variable domain in full, completed from reference TRBV5-4 and TRBJ2-1, reads ETGVTQSPTHLIKTRGQQVTLRCSSQSGHNTVSWYQQALGQGPQFIFQYYREEENGRGNFPPRFSGLQFPNYSSELNVNALELDDSALYLCASSRASGLLYNEQFFGPGTRLTVL.